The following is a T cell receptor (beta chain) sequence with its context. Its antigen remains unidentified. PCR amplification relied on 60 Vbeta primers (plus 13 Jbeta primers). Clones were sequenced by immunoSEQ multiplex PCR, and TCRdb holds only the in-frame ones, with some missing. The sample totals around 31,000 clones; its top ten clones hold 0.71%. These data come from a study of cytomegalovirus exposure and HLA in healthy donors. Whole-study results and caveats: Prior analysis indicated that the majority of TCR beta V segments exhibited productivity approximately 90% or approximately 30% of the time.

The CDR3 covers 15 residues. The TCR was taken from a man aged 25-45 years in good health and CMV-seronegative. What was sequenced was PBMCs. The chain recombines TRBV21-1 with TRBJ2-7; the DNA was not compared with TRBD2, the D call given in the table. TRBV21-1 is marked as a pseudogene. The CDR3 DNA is TGTGCCAGCAGCATGGCGATGCTAGAAGTCCACGAGCAGTACTTC. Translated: CASSMAMLEVHEQYF.